The rows below give T cell receptor beta chains drawn from one sample of a study of CD8 T cells in Susac syndrome. A single record per CDR3 protein comes from TCRdb applying MiXCR to the immunoSEQ multiplex PCR reads. Of about 200,000 distinct CDR3 sequences detected, approximately 95% appear once; the ten largest clones hold 0.082%. The sample taken for sequencing was CD4+ T cells from PBMCs. All receptors derive from a human donor with multiple sclerosis. Both conserved end residues are part of each CDR3. A D gene is named only where the DNA matches it firmly. Clone size is given for some rows only: seen once, a few or many times, or a class if the clone is expanded.

TRBJ1-5,TRBV7-3,13,-,-,TGTGCCAGCACCTACCCCCCCGGTCAGCCCCAGCATTTT,CASTYPPGQPQHF
TRBJ1-2,TRBV7-3,15,TRBD1,-,TGTGCCAGCAGCTTATTGCCAGGGGGCGTGAATGGCTACACCTTC,CASSLLPGGVNGYTF
TRBJ2-7,TRBV3-1,14,TRBD2,-,TGTGCCAGCCGGCGGACTAGCGGGGCCTACGAGCAGTACTTC,CASRRTSGAYEQYF
TRBJ1-6,TRBV6-5,14,-,-,TGTGCCAGCAGGGGGACGGAGAGCAATTCACCCCTCCACTTT,CASRGTESNSPLHF
TRBJ1-6,TRBV19,14,TRBD1,-,TGTGCCAGTCGAGAAAGGGGGCAAAATTCACCCCTCCACTTT,CASRERGQNSPLHF
TRBJ1-1,TRBV3-1,13,TRBD1,-,TGTGCCAGCAGGCAGGGGGCCGGGACTGAAGCTTTCTTT,CASRQGAGTEAFF
TRBJ1-1,TRBV20-1,11,-,-,TGCAGTGCTGTCTTGAACACTGAAGCTTTCTTT,CSAVLNTEAFF
TRBJ2-5,TRBV5-1,15,TRBD2,-,TGCGCCAGCAGCGAGGGACTAGCGGTGAGAGAGACCCAGTACTTC,CASSEGLAVRETQYF
TRBJ1-2,TRBV25-1,14,-,-,TGTGCCAGCACCCCACAGGGAGCCTACTATGGCTACACCTTC,CASTPQGAYYGYTF
TRBJ2-1,TRBV20-1,13,-,-,TGCAGTGCTTCTTACACCCCCTACAATGAGCAGTTCTTC,CSASYTPYNEQFF
TRBJ1-2,TRBV9,15,TRBD1,-,TGTGCCAGCAGCGCCGGACAGGGCGACGGCTATGGCTACACCTTC,CASSAGQGDGYGYTF
TRBJ1-1,TRBV7-8,16,TRBD1,-,TGTGCCAGCAGCTCCCAGAACAGGGGGCTTGGGACTGAAGCTTTCTTT,CASSSQNRGLGTEAFF
TRBJ2-1,TRBV7-3,13,TRBD2,-,TGTGCCAGCAGCTTCGGACTAGGGGATGAGCAGTTCTTC,CASSFGLGDEQFF
TRBJ2-3,TRBV7-9,15,TRBD1,-,TGTGCCAGCAGCCCAAGAGGGGGCTACACAGATACGCAGTATTTT,CASSPRGGYTDTQYF
TRBJ2-6,TRBV29-1,17,TRBD2,-,TGCAGCGTGCCCAGGGAGGGTAGAGTATCTGGGGCCAACGTCCTGACTTTC,CSVPREGRVSGANVLTF
TRBJ2-7,TRBV20-1,15,TRBD2,-,TGCAGTGCCCGACGACAGCGGGGGATCGTTTACGAGCAGTACTTC,CSARRQRGIVYEQYF
TRBJ2-3,TRBV20-1,13,-,-,TGCAGTGCTAGAGACCCTAGCACAGATACGCAGTATTTT,CSARDPSTDTQYF
TRBJ2-5,TRBV2,15,-,-,TGTGCCAGCAGTGAGGGACTCCAGAAAGAAGAGACCCAGTACTTC,CASSEGLQKEETQYF
TRBJ1-6,TRBV2,15,-,once,TGTGCCAGCAGTGAGATTGTCGCCAGGGATTCACCCCTCCACTTT,CASSEIVARDSPLHF
TRBJ1-5,TRBV30,13,-,-,TGTGCCTGGAGTGAGGTCTGGGGTAAACCCCAGCATTTT,CAWSEVWGKPQHF
TRBJ1-5,TRBV5-1,14,-,-,TGCGCCAGCAGCTTGGGTGTCGCAAATCAGCCCCAGCATTTT,CASSLGVANQPQHF
TRBJ1-1,TRBV29-1,12,-,-,TGCAGCGTTGAAGACACGAGCACTGAAGCTTTCTTT,CSVEDTSTEAFF
TRBJ2-7,TRBV11-2,15,TRBD2,few,TGTGCCAGCAGCTCCGGACTAGCGAGGGGCTACGAGCAGTACTTC,CASSSGLARGYEQYF
TRBJ1-1,TRBV29-1,12,-,-,TGCAGCGTTGAAGTTGGGCAGGGGGAAGCTTTCTTT,CSVEVGQGEAFF
TRBJ2-2,TRBV30,13,-,-,TGTGCCTGGAGGAAGACAGGATCCGGGGAGCTGTTTTTT,CAWRKTGSGELFF
TRBJ1-2,TRBV29-1,12,-,-,TGCAGCGTTGCCCGGACAGACTATGGCTACACCTTC,CSVARTDYGYTF